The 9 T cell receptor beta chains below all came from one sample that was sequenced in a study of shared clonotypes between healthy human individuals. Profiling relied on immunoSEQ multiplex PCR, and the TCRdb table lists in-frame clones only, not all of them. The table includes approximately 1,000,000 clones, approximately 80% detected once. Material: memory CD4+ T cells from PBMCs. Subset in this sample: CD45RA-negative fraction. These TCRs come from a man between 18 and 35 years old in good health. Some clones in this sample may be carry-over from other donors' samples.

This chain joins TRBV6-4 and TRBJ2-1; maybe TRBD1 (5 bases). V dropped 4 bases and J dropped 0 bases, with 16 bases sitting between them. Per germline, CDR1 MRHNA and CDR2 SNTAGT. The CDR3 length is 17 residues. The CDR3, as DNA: TGTGCCAGCAGTGCTAGGGGCGGCTCAACCTCCTACAATGAGCAGTTCTTC. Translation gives CASSARGGSTSYNEQFF.

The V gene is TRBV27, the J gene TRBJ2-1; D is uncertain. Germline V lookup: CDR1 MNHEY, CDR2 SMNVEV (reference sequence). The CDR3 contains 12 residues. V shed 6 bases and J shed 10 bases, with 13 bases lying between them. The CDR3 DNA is TGTGCCAGCAGCCCCTCCTTAGGAGAGCAGTTCTTC. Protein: CASSPSLGEQFF.

The CDR3 spells CASSEEGQGDSPLHF. The CDR3, as DNA: TGTGCCAGCAGTGAAGAGGGACAGGGGGATTCACCCCTCCACTTT. The V gene is TRBV2, the J gene TRBJ1-6; 11 bases are shared with TRBD1. Germline lookup yields CDR1 SNHLY and CDR2 FYNNEI. The CDR3 runs to 15 residues. The ends lost 1 base at V and 8 bases at J; junction bases unmatched: 1. Full variable domain (remainder filled in from reference TRBV2 and TRBJ1-6): EPEVTQTPSHQVTQMGQEVILRCVPISNHLYFYWYRQILGQKVEFLVSFYNNEISEKSEIFDDQFSVERPDGSNFTLKIRSTKLEDSAMYFCASSEEGQGDSPLHFGNGTRLTVT.

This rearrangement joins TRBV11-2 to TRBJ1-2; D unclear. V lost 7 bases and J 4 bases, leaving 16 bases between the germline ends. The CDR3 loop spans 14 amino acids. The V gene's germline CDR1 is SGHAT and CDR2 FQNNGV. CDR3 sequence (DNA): TGTGCCAGCACCTCCCTACGCACAGCCTATGGCTACACCTTC. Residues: CASTSLRTAYGYTF.

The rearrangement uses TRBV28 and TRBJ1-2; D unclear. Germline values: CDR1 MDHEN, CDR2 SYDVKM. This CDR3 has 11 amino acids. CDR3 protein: CGSGDNYGYTF. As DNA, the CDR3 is TGTGGGTCAGGCGATAACTATGGCTACACCTTC.

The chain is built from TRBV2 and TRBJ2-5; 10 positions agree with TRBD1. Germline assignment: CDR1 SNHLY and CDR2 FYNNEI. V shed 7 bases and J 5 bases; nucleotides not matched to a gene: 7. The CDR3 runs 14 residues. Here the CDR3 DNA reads TGTGCCAGCACCCCAGACAGGGGGCCTGAGACCCAGTACTTC. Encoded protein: CASTPDRGPETQYF.

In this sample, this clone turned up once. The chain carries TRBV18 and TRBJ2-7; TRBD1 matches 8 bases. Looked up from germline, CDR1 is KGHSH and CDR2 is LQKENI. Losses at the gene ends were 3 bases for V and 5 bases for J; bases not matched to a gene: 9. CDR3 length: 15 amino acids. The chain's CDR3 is CASSPRDRTMHEQYF. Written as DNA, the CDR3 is TGTGCCAGCTCACCTCGGGACAGGACCATGCACGAGCAGTACTTC.

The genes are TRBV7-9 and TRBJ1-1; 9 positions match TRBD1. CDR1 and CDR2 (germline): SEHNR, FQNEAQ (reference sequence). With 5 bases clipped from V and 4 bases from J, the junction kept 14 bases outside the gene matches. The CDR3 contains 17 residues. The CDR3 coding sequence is TGTGCCAGCAGCACGGGGACAGGGAGACCTCTAGGCACTGAAGCTTTCTTT. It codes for CASSTGTGRPLGTEAFF.

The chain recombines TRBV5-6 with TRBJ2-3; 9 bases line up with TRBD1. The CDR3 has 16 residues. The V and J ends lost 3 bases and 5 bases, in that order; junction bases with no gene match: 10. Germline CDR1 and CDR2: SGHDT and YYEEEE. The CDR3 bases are TGTGCCAGCAGCTCCCCGGGACAGGGTACGGGAGATACGCAGTATTTT. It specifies CASSSPGQGTGDTQYF.